A selection of T cell receptor beta chains follows, all from one sample in a study of T cells in Graves' hyperthyroidism and ophthalmopathy. TCRdb reprocessed the multiplex PCR reads with MiXCR, giving one entry per CDR3 protein. The sample lists approximately 480,000 distinct CDR3 sequences, less than 25% occurring once. Sequencing input: blood. The receptors come from a man between 18 and 35 years old with Graves' hyperthyroidism. Both conserved end residues are part of each CDR3. A D gene is named only where the DNA matches it firmly. Size is omitted from some rows. Given values are once, few, many or a class for expanded clones.

clone size,J gene,D gene,V gene,CDR3 protein,CDR3 DNA
many,TRBJ2-7,.,TRBV15,CATSRFSSYEQYF,TGTGCCACCAGCAGATTTTCGTCCTACGAGCAGTACTTC
many,TRBJ1-2,.,TRBV12-3/TRBV12-4,CASSSGTIDGYTF,TGTGCCAGCAGTTCCGGGACAATCGATGGCTACACCTTC
many,TRBJ2-4,.,TRBV20-1,CSARASLARAKNIQYF,TGCAGTGCTAGGGCGTCGTTGGCGCGGGCCAAAAACATTCAGTACTTC
many,TRBJ1-5,TRBD1,TRBV12-3/TRBV12-4,CASTTGVVNQPQHF,TGTGCCAGCACGACAGGGGTAGTTAATCAGCCCCAGCATTTT
few,TRBJ2-1,TRBD1,TRBV12-3/TRBV12-4,CASSPAPPGGNNEQFF,TGTGCCAGCAGTCCCGCCCCCCCAGGGGGCAACAATGAGCAGTTCTTC
.,TRBJ1-5,TRBD1,TRBV12-3/TRBV12-4,CASTRTGRGGQPQHF,TGTGCCAGCACCCGGACAGGGAGGGGAGGTCAGCCCCAGCATTTT
many,TRBJ1-2,.,TRBV6-5,CASSYYQGSGYTF,TGTGCCAGCAGTTACTACCAGGGGTCCGGCTACACCTTC
many,TRBJ2-7,.,TRBV6-1,CASSGIYEQYF,TGTGCCAGCAGTGGGATCTACGAGCAGTACTTC
few,TRBJ1-6,.,TRBV19,CASSSTLPTSSYNSPLHF,TGTGCCAGTAGTAGTACGTTGCCAACGAGCTCCTATAATTCACCCCTCCACTTT
many,TRBJ2-4,.,TRBV11-2,CASSPSGQRGIQYF,TGTGCCAGCAGTCCTAGTGGACAGCGGGGAATTCAGTACTTC
few,TRBJ2-5,TRBD2,TRBV5-6,CASSLGASGPEETQYF,TGTGCCAGCAGCTTGGGGGCTAGCGGCCCAGAAGAGACCCAGTACTTC
many,TRBJ2-2,.,TRBV2,CASRSPGQNTGELFF,TGTGCCAGCAGATCTCCGGGACAAAACACCGGGGAGCTGTTTTTT
.,TRBJ1-1,TRBD1,TRBV20-1,CSAIRQGVGTEAFF,TGCAGTGCTATAAGGCAGGGGGTGGGAACTGAAGCTTTCTTT
.,TRBJ2-5,.,TRBV11-3,CASSLGAADAQETQYF,TGTGCCAGCAGCTTAGGCGCCGCCGATGCCCAAGAGACCCAGTACTTC
.,TRBJ1-3,.,TRBV20-1,CSARSAATSGNTIYF,TGCAGTGCTAGATCCGCCGCGACCTCTGGAAACACCATATATTTT
.,TRBJ2-2,.,TRBV19,CASSSGVANTGELCF,TGTGCCAGTAGTTCGGGAGTCGCGAACACCGGGGAGCTGTGTTTT
many,TRBJ1-2,TRBD1,TRBV29-1,CSVEPGGNGYTF,TGCAGCGTTGAGCCAGGGGGCAATGGCTACACCTTC
many,TRBJ2-5,.,TRBV9,CASSVGVSETQYF,TGTGCCAGCAGCGTAGGAGTGTCGGAGACCCAGTACTTC
many,TRBJ2-7,TRBD1,TRBV5-1,CASSLDRGITYEQYF,TGCGCCAGCAGCTTGGACAGGGGGATTACCTACGAGCAGTACTTC